This TCR beta chain was recorded in a study of beta chain features in type 1 diabetes (dated by TCRdb to between 2017 and 2018). In terms of the full investigation: Patients and healthy donors did not differ in mean age, gender distribution, total cell number or subset yield. A total of some 100,000,000 sorted cells were examined across all samples, and a strong correlation was observed between cell number per subset and RNA yield. The study compared the TCRB repertoires of sorted circulating CD4+ T cell subsets in recently diagnosed type 1 diabetes patients with those in matched healthy donors. Naive and central memory subsets were obtained from all 28 donors, but regulatory and stem cell-like memory subsets were isolated from only 8 patients and 8 healthy donors.

At least ten counts were recorded for this clone. What antigen it recognizes has not been identified. The record has no base qualities; no much larger clone is one base away. This sample also contains other DNA sequences that code for the same CDR3. From each donor, a single peripheral blood sample of about 110 mL on average was drawn into heparinised tubes. Naive, central memory, regulatory and stem cell-like memory CD4+ T cells were sorted on a BD FACSAria II using a panel including CD45RO, CCR7, CD25, CD127, CD95 and CD27. All sorted populations exceeded 95% purity. PBMCs were isolated immediately by Lymphoprep density gradient centrifugation and stained directly without culture. So that batch effects would be minimized, each experiment stained and sorted samples in pairs, pairing one healthy donor with one patient. The germline V gene gives CDR1 as MGHRA and CDR2 as YSYEKL. Cut back by 2 bases and 3 bases, the V and J ends lie 10 bases apart. Spanning cysteine to phenylalanine, the CDR3 consists of 15 amino acids. The sequence is cut down to CDR3 DNA, 45 bases in frame from base 1.

The full study reports these points: Because the HLA sub-analyses included only small numbers of individuals, any influence of HLA type on TCRB rearrangement was left unresolved. Sequencing cDNA rather than genomic DNA could over-represent highly expressing activated cells, although activation and CD3 levels did not differ between groups. Shorter templates might have been favored by PCR, but patient and control samples were amplified and corrected together, so both groups would have been affected equally by any skew. At VDJ recombination sites, patients with type 1 diabetes made fewer insertions and deleted more nucleotides, a pattern implying thymic rearrangement abnormalities. Naive, central memory and regulatory TCRB repertoires appeared to be more similar among patients than among healthy donors. Type 1 diabetes patients showed a moderate but significant shortening of TCRB CDR3 length in all four CD4+ subsets.

All of the isolated RNA was reverse transcribed with the High Capacity cDNA Reverse Transcription Kit, so expressed TCRB transcripts were sequenced. Naive, central memory and regulatory T cell samples underwent deep immunoSEQ sequencing, averaging around 4 million total reads per sample. Sorted cells were lysed in RLT buffer, and RNA was extracted using DNase-treated RNeasy Micro or Mini kits according to cell number. To prevent cross-contamination, every cell subset was processed on its own, while patient and healthy donor samples were processed together. The immunoSEQ multiplex PCR was used to amplify TCRB sequences from cDNA, yielding 87-bp fragments that span the CDR3 region. Sequencing of the amplicons was performed on the Illumina HiSeq platform. The original methods were these. Synthetic template baselines were used to correct PCR bias computationally, reads within Hamming distance 2 were collapsed, and singletons that could not be merged were discarded. By aligning reads against IMGT, V, D and J genes, CDR3 length, and insertions or deletions at six rearrangement sites were assigned. Within each subset, clonotype counts were normalized to sorted cell number, and only after that were true diversity and Gini coefficients computed with the tcR R package. The overlap coefficient, calculated on TCRB nucleotide sequences, was used to measure repertoire sharing. TCRdb stores this immuneACCESS table with in-frame sequences only. Part of the clones is absent; in the studies checked, under half of the shortfall reflects unresolved V genes, and no reason is known for the rest. That table furnishes V, J and clone size, whereas the DNA furnished D and trimming. The sample includes fewer than 400,000 clones, with around 9% observed a single time. The ten biggest clones cover less than 1.2% of the sample.

Sequencing input: central memory CD4+ T cells from blood. The receptor was derived from a man younger than 45 with type 1 diabetes. Recombination connected TRBV4-1 to TRBJ1-4; perhaps TRBD1 is the D gene, with 5 bases matching. The sequenced DNA: TGCGCCAGCAGCCAACCGACGGGGGCTAATGAAAAACTGTTTTTT. This yields the protein CASSQPTGANEKLFF.